A selection of T cell receptor beta chains follows, all from one sample in a study of Graves' ophthalmopathy and Graves' hyperthyroidism. MiXCR was run by TCRdb on the multiplex PCR reads, yielding one entry per CDR3 protein. Of 680,000 or so distinct CDR3 sequences in the sample, 22% are singletons; the top ten hold roughly 6.9%. Sequencing input: peripheral blood. These receptors were taken from a young woman with stable Graves' hyperthyroidism. Some clones in this sample may be carry-over from other donors' samples. Each CDR3 is given with its conserved first and last residue. A D gene is named only where the DNA matches it firmly. Clone size is stated in some rows and not others, as once, few, many or a class when expanded.

D gene | J gene | clone size | V gene | CDR3 DNA | CDR3 protein
NA | TRBJ1-5 | NA | TRBV28 | TGTGCTAGAGGGCAGGTCGGAGGCTATAGCAATCAGCCCCAGCATTTT | CARGQVGGYSNQPQHF
NA | TRBJ1-1 | many | TRBV12-3/TRBV12-4 | TGTGCCAGCAGGGGACACGGGGGAACTGAAGCTTTCTTT | CASRGHGGTEAFF
NA | TRBJ1-2 | many | TRBV12-3/TRBV12-4 | TGTGCCAGCAGTTTGGCAGAAAACTATGGCTACACCTTC | CASSLAENYGYTF
NA | TRBJ1-1 | many | TRBV10-3 | TGTGCCATCACCCCAGGACGGGACACTGAAGCTTTCTTT | CAITPGRDTEAFF
NA | TRBJ2-3 | many | TRBV7-2 | TGTGCCAGCAGCCCCTGGGGGCGGGATACGCAGTATTTT | CASSPWGRDTQYF
NA | TRBJ2-2 | many | TRBV12-3/TRBV12-4 | TGTGCCAGCAGTTTAGTACAGCCTGGCGGGACCGGGGAGCTGTTTTTT | CASSLVQPGGTGELFF
NA | TRBJ2-2 | NA | TRBV6-5 | TGTGCCAGCAGTTACTCAAGTTTCGGGGAGCTGTTTTTT | CASSYSSFGELFF
NA | TRBJ1-1 | many | TRBV10-3 | TGTGCCATCAAGGGGGTGGAGACTGAAGCTTTCTTT | CAIKGVETEAFF
TRBD2 | TRBJ2-5 | many | TRBV5-1 | TGCGCCAGCAGCCAGGGACTAGCGGCCACCCCTGGGTCAGAGACCCAGTACTTC | CASSQGLAATPGSETQYF
TRBD1 | TRBJ1-5 | NA | TRBV6-1 | TGTGCCAGCAGTAAGACAGGGAAGGGGAATCAGCCCCAGCATTTT | CASSKTGKGNQPQHF
TRBD1 | TRBJ2-7 | NA | TRBV7-9 | TGTGCCAGCAGCTTAAGTCGACAGGGCGTCTACGAGCAGTACTTC | CASSLSRQGVYEQYF
TRBD1 | TRBJ2-5 | many | TRBV20-1 | TGCAGTGCTAACCCGGGACAGGGGTACCAAGAGACCCAGTACTTC | CSANPGQGYQETQYF
NA | TRBJ1-5 | NA | TRBV7-8 | TGTGCCAGCAGCGGTTTATCGGGCAATCAGCCCCAGCATTTT | CASSGLSGNQPQHF
NA | TRBJ1-1 | NA | TRBV2 | TGTGCCAGCAGTGGCGGGGTAAACATGAGAATGAACACTGAAGCTTTCTTT | CASSGGVNMRMNTEAFF
TRBD2 | TRBJ2-5 | many | TRBV28 | TGTGCCAGCAGACAACAAACTGGACTAGCAAAGACCCAGTACTTC | CASRQQTGLAKTQYF
TRBD1 | TRBJ1-2 | NA | TRBV18 | TGTGCCAGCTCACCTCAGGGGGCTAACTATGGCTACACCTTC | CASSPQGANYGYTF
NA | TRBJ1-5 | few | TRBV19 | TGTGCCAGTAGTATAGCAGGGATCGATAGCAATCAGCCCCAGCATTTT | CASSIAGIDSNQPQHF
NA | TRBJ2-2 | many | TRBV30 | TGTGCCTGGTGCGTCGCGCCCGGGGAGCTGTTTTTT | CAWCVAPGELFF
NA | TRBJ2-7 | many | TRBV7-2 | TGTGCCAGCAGCCCATCCACAGGGTTCACCTACGAGCAGTACTTC | CASSPSTGFTYEQYF
NA | TRBJ1-1 | many | TRBV20-1 | TGCAGTGCTCGGGGCGGGCCCCGAAACACTGAAGCTTTCTTT | CSARGGPRNTEAFF
NA | TRBJ2-5 | NA | TRBV24-1 | TGTGCCACCAGTGATTTGCTCGACAGTCAAGAGACCCAGTACTTC | CATSDLLDSQETQYF
NA | TRBJ2-7 | many | TRBV10-3 | TGTGCCATCAAGGAGAGCTGGGACTCCTACGAGCAGTACTTC | CAIKESWDSYEQYF
NA | TRBJ1-1 | many | TRBV20-1 | TGCAGTGCTAGTCCGGGGGACACTGAAGCTTTCTTT | CSASPGDTEAFF
NA | TRBJ2-7 | NA | TRBV29-1 | TGCAGCGTCCCAAGTACTCTAGCCAAGATATCGGGCTCCTACGAGCAGTACTTC | CSVPSTLAKISGSYEQYF
TRBD1 | TRBJ1-1 | NA | TRBV12-3/TRBV12-4 | TGTGCCAGCAACCGACAGGGTGGAGTCACTGAAGCTTTCTTT | CASNRQGGVTEAFF
NA | TRBJ2-7 | once | TRBV12-3/TRBV12-4 | TGTGCCAGCAGTTTTGCGGCCGGCGAGCAGTACTTC | CASSFAAGEQYF